The clone carrying this TCR beta chain turned up a few times. This entry belongs to a study of T cells of healthy individuals. The V gene lost 3 bases and the J gene lost 4 bases, with 16 bases spanning the gap. CDR3 length: 14 residues. Germline V gene lookup returns CDR1 DFQATT and CDR2 SNEGSKA (reference sequence). TCRdb ran MiXCR on the 5' RACE reads and lists one entry per CDR3 protein. The profile covers about 96,000 distinct CDR3 sequences, with 15% to 20% appearing a single time and around 6.4% taken by the ten largest. The J gene is TRBJ2-7, the V gene TRBV20-1; D not certain. This clonotype was obtained from a human donor in good health. CDR3 sequence: CSARVHPLLYEQYF. CDR3 DNA sequence: TGCAGTGCTAGGGTCCACCCCCTTCTTTACGAGCAGTACTTC.